This T cell receptor beta chain is from a study of T cell changes during pregnancy in multiple sclerosis. Assay used: immunoSEQ multiplex PCR; TCRdb lists only in-frame clones, some missing. The data show around 63,000 clones, 85% to 95% seen once. Germline V lookup: CDR1 MNHEY, CDR2 SVGAGI. V gave up 6 bases and J gave up 7 bases, with 7 bases separating them. The CDR3 contains 11 residues. The chain uses TRBV6-5 and TRBJ2-1; D is perhaps TRBD2 (5 bases). This TCR was recovered from a female donor in good health, enrolled as a control in a pregnancy study. The sequenced sample was CD8+ T cells from peripheral blood mononuclear cells, obtained in the third trimester of pregnancy. The CDR3 sequence is CASSAGNEQFF. The CDR3 DNA is TGTGCCAGCAGCGCGGGTAATGAGCAGTTCTTC.